The rows below give T cell receptor beta chains drawn from one sample of a study of OX40 agonist ivuxolimab in advanced cancers. Method: immunoSEQ multiplex PCR; TCRdb's copy keeps in-frame clones and lacks some. The sample gives 20,000 to 25,000 clones, over 70% of which show up once; around 13% is in the top ten. The source material was CD4+ or CD8+ T cells sorted from blood, sampled in a trial of the OX40 agonist ivuxolimab. These receptors all come from an adult with an advanced solid tumor such as melanoma, head and neck, liver or kidney cancer. The CDR3 runs from the conserved cysteine through the conserved F or W. The D gene is left open where the match is weak. The size of a clone is reported for some rows only, either as once, few or many, or as a class for expanded clones.

j_gene	v_gene	abundance	d_gene	CDR3aa	CDR3nt
TRBJ1-6	TRBV5-1	-	-	CASSSAGGGNSPLHF	TGCGCCAGCAGCTCTGCCGGAGGCGGAAATTCACCCCTCCACTTT
TRBJ1-1	TRBV19	-	-	CASSIPLPNTEAFF	TGTGCCAGTAGTATACCACTACCGAACACTGAAGCTTTCTTT
TRBJ1-1	TRBV7-2	-	-	CASSFTGGIMGAFF	TGTGCCAGCAGCTTCACAGGCGGAATCATGGGGGCTTTCTTT
TRBJ2-7	TRBV19	-	TRBD2	CASSSGTTIAAYEQYF	TGTGCCAGTAGTTCCGGGACTACCATCGCCGCCTACGAGCAGTACTTC
TRBJ2-3	TRBV10-3	-	-	CAISGRGTDTQYF	TGTGCCATCAGCGGGCGGGGCACAGATACGCAGTATTTT
TRBJ2-7	TRBV30	few	TRBD2	CAWSSAILGLSVLQTYEQYF	TGTGCCTGGAGTTCCGCCATACTGGGACTAAGCGTCTTACAAACTTACGAGCAGTACTTC
TRBJ2-1	TRBV2	-	-	CASRIRIEQGRIYNEQFF	TGTGCCAGCAGAATCAGGATCGAACAGGGGAGGATCTACAATGAGCAGTTCTTC
TRBJ2-7	TRBV2	-	-	CASSELFYEQYF	TGTGCCAGCAGTGAACTATTCTACGAGCAGTACTTC
TRBJ2-2	TRBV29-1	few	-	CSVGLPNTGELFF	TGCAGCGTAGGGCTACCTAACACCGGGGAGCTGTTTTTT
TRBJ2-1	TRBV4-1	once	-	CASSQDSRAIGEQFF	TGCGCCAGCAGCCAAGATTCCCGGGCGATCGGTGAGCAGTTCTTC
TRBJ1-3	TRBV19	-	-	CASRMPGSGGNTIYF	TGTGCCAGTAGAATGCCAGGGTCGGGAGGAAACACCATATATTTT
TRBJ2-5	TRBV7-8	few	TRBD2	CASSLPGTSGGLETQYF	TGTGCCAGCAGCCTGCCCGGGACTAGCGGGGGGTTAGAGACCCAGTACTTC
TRBJ1-1	TRBV9	-	-	CASSVAGSAEAFF	TGTGCCAGCAGCGTAGCAGGGAGCGCTGAAGCTTTCTTT
TRBJ2-1	TRBV5-1	-	TRBD2	CASSRTRVQDEQFF	TGCGCCAGCAGCCGGACTAGGGTCCAAGATGAGCAGTTCTTC
TRBJ1-1	TRBV30	-	TRBD1	CAWSTGTGDTEAFF	TGTGCCTGGAGCACCGGGACAGGGGACACTGAAGCTTTCTTT
TRBJ2-1	TRBV11-2	-	TRBD2	CASSSVGGGAVGEQFF	TGTGCCAGCAGCTCCGTGGGCGGGGGGGCTGTGGGTGAGCAGTTCTTC
TRBJ2-1	TRBV5-1	-	-	CASSWDLNEQFF	TGCGCCAGCAGCTGGGACCTGAATGAGCAGTTCTTC
TRBJ2-7	TRBV5-4	few	-	CASSLSSYEQYF	TGTGCCAGCAGCCTAAGCTCCTACGAGCAGTACTTC
TRBJ2-7	TRBV7-9	few	-	CASTSSSSYEQYF	TGTGCCAGCACCTCTAGCTCGAGTTACGAGCAGTACTTC
TRBJ2-7	TRBV7-2	-	-	CASSLSRQATYEQYF	TGTGCCAGCAGCTTATCGAGACAGGCAACCTACGAGCAGTACTTC
TRBJ2-1	TRBV4-2	-	TRBD2	CASSQRLADYNEQFF	TGTGCCAGCAGCCAGCGACTAGCTGACTACAATGAGCAGTTCTTC
TRBJ1-6	TRBV7-9	medium-sized	-	CASSLVQEYSPLHF	TGTGCCAGCAGCTTGGTACAGGAGTATTCACCCCTCCACTTT
TRBJ2-3	TRBV9	-	TRBD2	CASSVGASGGADTQYF	TGTGCCAGCAGCGTAGGGGCTAGCGGGGGTGCGGATACGCAGTATTTT
TRBJ2-5	TRBV7-2	-	TRBD2	CASSLVSLAGIQETQYF	TGTGCCAGCAGCTTGGTCTCCCTAGCGGGAATCCAAGAGACCCAGTACTTC
TRBJ1-3	TRBV19	-	-	CASSMSISGGNTIYF	TGTGCCAGTAGTATGTCCATCTCTGGTGGAAACACCATATATTTT
TRBJ1-4	TRBV4-2	-	-	CASRLGQTTNEKLFF	TGTGCCAGCAGGCTAGGACAGACAACTAATGAAAAACTGTTTTTT
TRBJ1-3	TRBV11-3	-	-	CASSSGDFNTIYF	TGTGCCAGCAGCTCCGGGGATTTTAACACCATATATTTT
TRBJ1-4	TRBV6-5	-	TRBD1	CASSSTGQGDEKLFF	TGTGCCAGCAGTTCCACGGGACAGGGGGATGAAAAACTGTTTTTT
TRBJ2-7	TRBV7-9	-	-	CASSFTGSSYEQYF	TGTGCCAGCAGCTTCACGGGTAGCTCCTACGAGCAGTACTTC
TRBJ1-1	TRBV11-1	-	TRBD1	CASSRQGAPGNTEAFF	TGTGCCAGCAGCCGACAGGGGGCGCCGGGGAACACTGAAGCTTTCTTT
TRBJ1-6	TRBV6-1	-	-	CASSVVDSYNSPLHF	TGTGCCAGCAGTGTAGTAGACTCCTATAATTCACCCCTCCACTTT
TRBJ2-1	TRBV10-3	-	-	CAISAFGANEQFF	TGTGCCATCAGTGCATTCGGGGCGAATGAGCAGTTCTTC
TRBJ1-1	TRBV19	-	-	CASRLGVNTEAFF	TGTGCCAGTAGGCTTGGTGTGAACACTGAAGCTTTCTTT
TRBJ1-6	TRBV27	-	-	CASSPYTQNNSPLHF	TGTGCCAGCAGTCCCTACACCCAAAATAATTCACCCCTCCACTTT
TRBJ1-1	TRBV10-2	-	-	CASSESTGGPRTEAFF	TGCGCCAGCAGTGAGTCCACGGGGGGTCCGAGGACTGAAGCTTTCTTT
TRBJ2-7	TRBV19	-	TRBD2	CASSILAGTYEQYF	TGTGCCAGTAGTATACTAGCGGGGACCTACGAGCAGTACTTC
TRBJ1-1	TRBV4-1	-	-	CASSHDDRGTEAFF	TGCGCCAGCAGCCATGATGACCGGGGCACTGAAGCTTTCTTT
TRBJ2-7	TRBV5-1	-	-	CASSGMEEQYF	TGCGCCAGCAGCGGGATGGAGGAGCAGTACTTC
TRBJ2-1	TRBV28	-	-	CASSLRALDEQFF	TGTGCCAGCAGTTTAAGGGCCTTGGATGAGCAGTTCTTC
TRBJ1-1	TRBV7-2	-	-	CASSLRGNTEAFF	TGTGCCAGCAGCCTCCGGGGGAACACTGAAGCTTTCTTT
TRBJ2-1	TRBV2	-	-	CASSEPHSSYNEQFF	TGTGCCAGCAGTGAGCCTCACAGCTCCTACAATGAGCAGTTCTTC
TRBJ2-3	TRBV5-1	-	-	CASSLAAGPSTDTQYF	TGCGCCAGCAGCTTGGCGGCCGGGCCAAGCACAGATACGCAGTATTTT
TRBJ2-5	TRBV11-2	-	-	CASSLGTARSETQYF	TGTGCCAGCAGCTTAGGCACAGCACGGTCAGAGACCCAGTACTTC
TRBJ2-3	TRBV18	-	-	CASSPPSGSGDTQYF	TGTGCCAGCTCACCACCGTCAGGATCTGGGGATACGCAGTATTTT
TRBJ1-3	TRBV1	-	-	CTSSQDRGSGEPSSGNTIYF	TGCACCAGCAGCCAAGATCGAGGGTCGGGTGAACCTAGCTCTGGAAACACCATATATTTT
TRBJ2-1	TRBV7-6	-	TRBD1	CASSFPGTDYNEQFF	TGTGCCAGCAGCTTTCCCGGGACAGACTACAATGAGCAGTTCTTC
TRBJ1-1	TRBV6-5	-	-	CATTGRGNTEAFF	TGTGCCACTACCGGACGGGGGAACACTGAAGCTTTCTTT
TRBJ2-3	TRBV9	-	TRBD2	CASSVGTSGSTDTQYF	TGTGCCAGCAGCGTAGGGACTAGCGGGAGCACAGATACGCAGTATTTT